This entry is about one TCR beta chain. Its target is not known. Time point described: newly diagnosed GD, antithyroid drugs for less than 3 months. The authors made the TCR library using RNA they extracted from PBMCs. Germline-derived CDR1 and CDR2 are LGHNA and YNFKEQ. The J segment lost 1 base and the V segment lost 3 bases, leaving 2 bases of the junction unmatched. The CDR3 length is 14 residues. These data originate in a study of regulatory T cells in long-lasting Graves disease. For TCR beta, libraries came from iRepertoire HTBI primers and Arm-PCR of CDR3 regions. Each CDR3 protein is one row after TCRdb ran MiXCR on the multiplex PCR reads. Of some 340,000 distinct CDR3 sequences listed, 12% are singletons. Study results and caveats: Favored usage of TRBV28, TRBJ1-2 and TRBJ2-5 was recorded in persistent disease.

This sample was shared with a second study, whose subject was T cells in Graves' hyperthyroidism and ophthalmopathy. That work contributes: The HTBI primer set was used in a first-round RT-PCR of the TCR CDR3. Appearing also in blood were most of the thyroid clonotypes expanded above 0.001. The model foresaw ophthalmopathy a median roughly 6.6 months prior to onset.

The TCR originated in a young woman with Graves disease. The material was peripheral blood mononuclear cells (PBMCs), obtained at new diagnosis, from a patient treated with antithyroid drugs. V and J are TRBV4-2 and TRBJ1-1, with 7 bases fitting TRBD1. CDR3 residues: CASSQYRGNTEAFF. DNA for the CDR3: TGTGCCAGCAGCCAGTACAGGGGGAACACTGAAGCTTTCTTT.